Below are 9 T cell receptor beta chains sequenced from a single sample in a study of T-cell memory formation after mild COVID-19. MiXCR, run by TCRdb on the 5' RACE reads, gives a single entry per CDR3 protein. This sample has 300,000 to 400,000 distinct CDR3 sequences; around 27% occur once, and the top ten carry about 13%. The sample taken for sequencing was PBMCs or a T cell subset sorted from them (not recorded which). These receptors were obtained from an adult woman who had mild COVID-19 (a few samples of this study predate the infection). Cell type and time point are not known.

DNA of the CDR3: TGCAGCGCCCGGACAGGGGGATCCGTAACAGATACGCAGTATTTT. Amino acids: CSARTGGSVTDTQYF. This rearrangement joins TRBV29-1 to TRBJ2-3; 10 bases are a match to TRBD1. V dropped 7 bases and J dropped 3; count of bases not matched to a gene: 10. Germline values: CDR1 SQVTM, CDR2 ANQGSEA. The CDR3 has 15 residues.

This rearrangement joins TRBV7-9 to TRBJ1-1; D not resolved. Germline V gives CDR1 SEHNR, CDR2 FQNEAQ (reference sequence). Trimming removed 5 bases from V and 4 bases from J, with 11 bases in between. This CDR3 is 13 amino acids long. CDR3 protein: CASSVQRGTEAFF. CDR3 DNA sequence: TGTGCCAGCAGCGTACAAAGAGGCACTGAAGCTTTCTTT.

The chain is built from TRBV5-1 and TRBJ2-1, with 11 bases identical to TRBD1. The germline gives CDR1 SGHRS, CDR2 YFSETQ. V shed 0 bases and J 9 bases; nucleotides not matched to a gene: 5. The CDR3 has 15 residues. CDR3 region: CASSLEDRGQFEQFF. The CDR3 nucleotides read TGCGCCAGCAGCTTGGAGGACAGGGGGCAGTTTGAGCAGTTCTTC.

The chain uses TRBV20-1 and TRBJ2-7, with D perhaps matching TRBD2 (5 bases). The germline V gene encodes CDR1 DFQATT and CDR2 SNEGSKA (reference sequence). This CDR3 is 15 amino acids long. With 1 base removed from V and 2 bases from J, the gap between germline ends came to 15 bases. The CDR3 bases are TGCAGTGCTAGAGCGAGGGTCACGCCAGCCTACGAGCAGTACTTC. Translating gives CSARARVTPAYEQYF.

This clonotype was detected only a few times. This rearrangement joins TRBV9 to TRBJ2-2, with no clear D. V was trimmed by 3 bases and J by 5 bases, leaving 5 bases between them. The CDR3 totals 12 residues. The germline CDR1 and CDR2 sequences are SGDLS and YYNGEE. CDR3 DNA: TGTGCCAGCAGCGAGACTACCGGGGAGCTGTTTTTT. Amino acid sequence: CASSETTGELFF.

This clonotype was found a few times. The chain carries TRBV7-8 and TRBJ2-7; 11 bases fit TRBD1. The V gene end was trimmed by 5 bases and the J gene end by 0 bases; junction bases not matched to a gene: 9. The CDR3 totals 17 residues. The V gene's germline CDR1 is SGHVS and CDR2 FQNEAQ. In DNA form, the CDR3 reads TGTGCCAGCAGCCCTGGGACAGGGGGGCTCAGCTCCTACGAGCAGTACTTC. Its translation: CASSPGTGGLSSYEQYF.

This clonotype was counted only a few times. The chain couples TRBV4-1 to TRBJ2-7; the D is unclear. Germline CDR1 and CDR2: MGHRA and YSYEKL. The CDR3 covers 15 residues. Trimming took 1 base from V and 0 from J, leaving 10 bases between them. The CDR3 protein is CASSQGVGLSYEQYF. In DNA form, the CDR3 reads TGCGCCAGCAGCCAAGGTGTAGGGCTCTCCTACGAGCAGTACTTC.

This sequence joins TRBV5-1 and TRBJ2-3; 11 bases map to TRBD2. Germline V gene sequence: CDR1 SGHRS, CDR2 YFSETQ. This CDR3 region has 18 residues. V gave up 4 bases and J gave up 1 base; unmatched junction bases: 11. This chain's CDR3 is CASSQSGTSGSGTDTQYF. In DNA form, the CDR3 reads TGCGCCAGCAGCCAATCCGGGACTAGCGGTTCGGGCACAGATACGCAGTATTTT.

This rearrangement joins TRBV4-2 to TRBJ1-3, with 10 bases identical to TRBD1. This CDR3 has 15 amino acids. V gave up 0 bases and J gave up 11 bases; unmatched junction bases: 7. The germline CDR1 and CDR2 sequences are LGHNA and YNFKEQ. CDR3 loop: CASSQERQGASPIYF. In DNA form, the CDR3 reads TGTGCCAGCAGCCAAGAGAGACAGGGGGCAAGCCCCATATATTTT.